The 22 T cell receptor beta chains below come from one sample, sequenced in a study of T-cell reconstitution after alpha-beta-depleted transplantation in children. Unique molecular identifiers featured in how the TCRbeta library was prepared. Each CDR3 protein gets one entry after TCRdb re-called the PCR reads with MiXCR. Of about 360,000 distinct CDR3 sequences listed, approximately 12% were seen once; the top ten hold about 4%. Sequenced material: PBMCs, taken from the stem cell graft. The receptors come from a human donor who donated a stem cell graft to a child with Fanconi anemia.

This clonotype was detected a few times. J is TRBJ2-2 and V is TRBV5-1, with a possible D match to TRBD1 (5 bases). V dropped 4 bases and J dropped 5 bases, with 15 bases sitting between them. The CDR3 contains 15 residues. The V gene's germline CDR1 is SGHRS and CDR2 YFSETQ. This CDR3 is CASSLGQFSTGELFF. The CDR3 nucleotides are TGCGCCAGCAGCCTCGGACAATTTTCAACCGGGGAGCTGTTTTTT.

This clonotype was counted between two and nine times. DNA for the CDR3: TGTGCCAGCAGTTACCAGGGGGTCTTCAATGAAAAACTGTTTTTT. It specifies CASSYQGVFNEKLFF. This chain links TRBV12-3 or TRBV12-4 with TRBJ1-4; 7 bases align to TRBD1. The CDR3 is 15 residues long. The J segment lost 5 bases and the V segment lost 4 bases, leaving 7 bases of the junction unmatched.

This clonotype was counted ten times or more. The chain recombines TRBV20-1 with TRBJ2-1; TRBD1 aligns across 12 bases. Germline V gene data show CDR1 as DFQATT and CDR2 as SNEGSKA (reference sequence). V lost 6 bases to trimming and J lost 5 bases; unmatched junction nucleotides: 11. The CDR3 has 16 residues. This chain's CDR3 is CSASSPGQGADNEQFF. CDR3 sequence (DNA): TGCAGTGCCAGCTCCCCGGGACAGGGGGCCGACAATGAGCAGTTCTTC.

The gene calls are TRBV12-3 or TRBV12-4 and TRBJ1-1; 10 bases agree with TRBD1. The V and J ends lost 7 bases and 2 bases, in that order; junction bases with no gene match: 7. CDR3 length equals 15 residues. The CDR3 protein is CASTATGGLNTEAFF. CDR3 nucleotide sequence: TGTGCCAGCACCGCGACAGGGGGCCTCAACACTGAAGCTTTCTTT.

Many counts were recorded for this clonotype. V is TRBV12-3 or TRBV12-4 and J is TRBJ1-1, with D uncertain. The CDR3 has 11 residues. Trimming stripped 5 bases from V and 5 bases from J, with 6 bases between. CDR3 DNA: TGTGCCAGCAGTGTTCAAACTGAAGCTTTCTTT. It is translated as CASSVQTEAFF.

This chain joins TRBV27 and TRBJ1-1, with TRBD1 as a possible D gene (5 bases). The V end lost 4 bases, the J end lost 1 base, and 19 bases lay between the germline ends. The CDR3 covers 17 residues. The germline V gene has CDR1 MNHEY and CDR2 SMNVEV (reference sequence). The CDR3 nucleotides read TGTGCCAGCAGTTCAAAGGGGCGAGGCTGGGGGAACACTGAAGCTTTCTTT. It codes for CASSSKGRGWGNTEAFF.

This clonotype was found a few times. This chain joins TRBV4-2 and TRBJ2-5; perhaps D is TRBD1 or TRBD2 (6 bases each). Germline assignment: CDR1 LGHNA and CDR2 YNFKEQ. The V and J ends lost 6 bases and 5 bases respectively, with 13 bases between them. The CDR3 runs to 13 residues. CDR3 in amino acids: CASSLGGSETQYF. The CDR3, as DNA: TGTGCCAGCAGTCTCGGGGGCTCGGAGACCCAGTACTTC.

This clonotype has more than one count but fewer than ten. The V gene is TRBV4-3, the J gene TRBJ1-5; D is unclear. The CDR3 is made up of 12 amino acids. Germline CDR1 and CDR2: LGHNA and YSLEER. The V gene lost 0 bases and the J gene lost 6 bases, with 3 bases spanning the gap. The CDR3 sequence: CASSQELQPQHF. CDR3 in DNA: TGCGCCAGCAGCCAAGAGCTTCAGCCCCAGCATTTT.

This clonotype was recorded many times. The rearrangement links TRBV29-1 to TRBJ2-4; no clear D gene. The CDR3 consists of 17 residues. Germline CDR1 SQVTM, CDR2 ANQGSEA. V dropped 7 bases and J dropped 0 bases, with 22 bases sitting between them. The CDR3 region has the DNA TGCAGCGAGAACGGCTCAGCCTCCTTACTAGCCAAAAACATTCAGTACTTC. Its protein product is CSENGSASLLAKNIQYF.

Here the CDR3 reads CASSAGTGNTGELFF. CDR3 nucleotide sequence: TGCGCCAGCAGCGCCGGGACAGGGAATACCGGGGAGCTGTTTTTT. The chain employs TRBV5-1 and TRBJ2-2; 9 nucleotides agree with TRBD1. The junction had 6 bases not matched to a gene; V was cut back by 4 bases and J by 5 bases. CDR3 size: 15 residues. CDR1 is SGHRS and CDR2 is YFSETQ in the germline V gene.

This clonotype was observed a handful of times. The chain combines TRBV2 with TRBJ1-1; D call uncertain. The CDR3 contains 13 residues. Germline V gives CDR1 SNHLY, CDR2 FYNNEI. Trimming cost V 4 bases and J 7 bases, with 13 bases left between them. CDR3 amino acids: CASSAGLNIEAFF. The CDR3, as DNA: TGTGCCAGCAGTGCGGGATTGAATATTGAAGCTTTCTTT.

The gene calls are TRBV15 and TRBJ2-7; D not certain. The length of the CDR3 is 13 residues. Trimming took off 2 bases at V and 6 bases at J, with 11 bases between the two ends. Germline CDR1 and CDR2: LNHNV and YYDKDF (reference sequence). In DNA form, the CDR3 reads TGTGCCACCAGCAGACCAGACATTCGCGAGCAGTACTTC. Translation: CATSRPDIREQYF.

J is TRBJ1-6 and V is TRBV27, with a weak D call TRBD1 (6 bases). CDR1 and CDR2 from the germline V gene are MNHEY and SMNVEV (reference sequence). The CDR3 has 13 residues. The V end lost 6 bases, the J end lost 9 bases, and 12 bases lay between the germline ends. CDR3 nucleotide sequence: TGTGCCAGCAGGCTACAGGGTACTTCACCCCTCCACTTT. It codes for CASRLQGTSPLHF.

This clonotype was detected only a few times. This chain connects TRBV29-1 to TRBJ2-7; 7 bases align to TRBD1. The germline CDR1 and CDR2 sequences are SQVTM and ANQGSEA. The CDR3 has 11 residues. After removal of 8 bases from V and 3 bases from J, the junction contained 4 bases not matched to a gene. CDR3 sequence: CSTRDSYEQYF. DNA for the CDR3: TGCAGCACACGGGACAGCTACGAGCAGTACTTC.

The chain joins TRBV28 to TRBJ2-3; TRBD1 matches at 8 bases. CDR1 and CDR2 (germline): MDHEN, SYDVKM. J was trimmed by 6 bases and V by 3 bases; bases with no gene match: 8. The CDR3 runs 15 residues. In DNA form, the CDR3 reads TGTGCCAGCAGTTTGAGGACAGGGTATAGTGATACGCAGTATTTT. Translation: CASSLRTGYSDTQYF. Filled out from reference TRBV28 and TRBJ2-3, the complete variable domain reads DVKVTQSSRYLVKRTGEKVFLECVQDMDHENMFWYRQDPGLGLRLIYFSYDVKMKEKGDIPEGYSVSREKKERFSLILESASTNQTSMYLCASSLRTGYSDTQYFGPGTRLTVL.

This rearrangement joins TRBV15 to TRBJ1-5; D unclear. The CDR3 covers 16 residues. The V end lost 1 base, the J end lost 1 base, and 11 bases lay between the germline ends. Germline V gene sequence: CDR1 LNHNV, CDR2 YYDKDF (reference sequence). In DNA, the CDR3 is TGTGCCACCAGCAGAGCAAGGGCCCGCAGCAATCAGCCCCAGCATTTT. Translation: CATSRARARSNQPQHF.

This clonotype was seen a handful of times. The chain combines TRBV12-3 or TRBV12-4 with TRBJ1-4, with TRBD1 as a possible D gene (5 bases). Trimming pared 6 bases from V and 10 bases from J, leaving 12 bases between. This CDR3 comprises 12 residues. CDR3 region: CASSRGVAKLFF. For the CDR3, the DNA is TGTGCCAGCAGCCGGGGGGTGGCAAAACTGTTTTTT.

The chain uses TRBV7-9 and TRBJ2-3, with 7 positions matching TRBD2. The CDR3 sequence is 14 residues long. Looked up from germline, CDR1 is SEHNR and CDR2 is FQNEAQ (reference sequence). With V trimmed by 11 bases and J by 3 bases, 11 bases remained unmatched. The CDR3 here is CAAKGPSGTDTQYF. Written as DNA, the CDR3 is TGTGCCGCTAAAGGGCCTAGCGGTACAGATACGCAGTATTTT.

This clonotype was observed a few times. This rearrangement joins TRBV3-1 to TRBJ2-1; TRBD1 aligns across 8 bases. J lost 5 bases, V lost 0 bases, and 9 bases had no gene match. The CDR3 has 17 amino acids. Germline V CDR1 and CDR2: LGHDT, YNNKEL (reference sequence). CDR3 protein: CASSQESDRGVNNEQFF. The DNA of the CDR3 is TGTGCCAGCAGCCAAGAAAGCGACAGGGGTGTGAACAATGAGCAGTTCTTC.

V gene TRBV7-6 combines with J gene TRBJ2-1; D is perhaps TRBD2 (6 bases). V dropped 0 bases and J dropped 6 bases, with 9 bases sitting between them. Per the germline V gene, CDR1 is SGHVS and CDR2 is FNYEAQ. The CDR3 is 14 residues long. DNA for the CDR3: TGTGCCAGCAGCTTAGCGCTGGGGGGCAATGAGCAGTTCTTC. Protein product: CASSLALGGNEQFF.

The CDR3 loop is CASSLALTSGESDTQYF. The CDR3 DNA reads TGCGCCAGCAGCTTGGCCTTGACTAGCGGAGAATCGGATACGCAGTATTTT. The chain couples TRBV5-1 to TRBJ2-3; the match to TRBD2 covers 9 bases. Germline CDR1 SGHRS, CDR2 YFSETQ. The V segment lost 0 bases and the J segment 6 bases; nucleotides outside the gene matches: 11. CDR3 size: 17 residues.

This rearrangement joins TRBV7-2 to TRBJ2-2; tentatively, D is TRBD1 (5 bases). CDR1 is SGHTA, CDR2 FQGNSA, per germline. V lost 4 bases, J lost 5 bases, and 20 bases lay in between. The CDR3 is made up of 17 amino acids. The CDR3: CASSSRGRRRGTGELFF. In DNA form, the CDR3 reads TGTGCCAGCAGCTCAAGGGGTCGCAGGAGAGGAACCGGGGAGCTGTTTTTT.